A selection of T cell receptor beta chains follows, all from one sample in a study of cytomegalovirus exposure and HLA in healthy donors. Sequencing used immunoSEQ multiplex PCR; TCRdb keeps in-frame clones, though not all of them. The sample lists 90,000 or so clones, approximately 76% occurring once. What was sequenced was PBMCs. These receptors all come from a man younger than 40 in good health and CMV-seropositive. Each CDR3 is given with its conserved first and last residue. Each record gives: V gene, J gene, clone size, CDR3 length, D gene, CDR3 protein, CDR3 DNA. A D gene is named only where the DNA matches it firmly. Clone size is stated in some rows and not others, as once, few, many or a class when expanded.

v_call: TRBV6-6
j_call: TRBJ2-4
clone_size: NA
cdr3_length: 14
d_call: NA
cdr3_aa: CASSYGVRRDIQYF
cdr3_nt: TGTGCCAGCAGTTACGGCGTGCGGAGGGACATTCAGTACTTC

v_call: TRBV5-1
j_call: TRBJ2-7
clone_size: once
cdr3_length: 15
d_call: TRBD1
cdr3_aa: CASSTADRELDEQYF
cdr3_nt: TGCGCCAGCAGCACCGCCGACAGGGAACTCGACGAGCAGTACTTC

v_call: TRBV6-6
j_call: TRBJ2-2
clone_size: NA
cdr3_length: 15
d_call: NA
cdr3_aa: CASSYGTSRGGELFF
cdr3_nt: TGTGCCAGCAGCTATGGGACTTCGAGGGGAGGGGAGCTGTTTTTT

v_call: TRBV9
j_call: TRBJ2-3
clone_size: NA
cdr3_length: 15
d_call: NA
cdr3_aa: CASSVEGDLVDTQYF
cdr3_nt: TGTGCCAGCAGCGTAGAAGGGGATTTGGTGGATACGCAGTATTTT

v_call: TRBV30
j_call: TRBJ1-2
clone_size: NA
cdr3_length: 16
d_call: NA
cdr3_aa: CAWSVAPGRQGFSYTF
cdr3_nt: TGTGCCTGGAGTGTAGCCCCCGGGCGGCAGGGGTTTAGCTACACCTTC

v_call: TRBV30
j_call: TRBJ2-3
clone_size: NA
cdr3_length: 13
d_call: NA
cdr3_aa: CAWSVLSPDTQYF
cdr3_nt: TGTGCCTGGAGTGTACTGAGCCCAGATACGCAGTATTTT

v_call: TRBV2
j_call: TRBJ2-1
clone_size: NA
cdr3_length: 11
d_call: NA
cdr3_aa: CASRYYNEQFF
cdr3_nt: TGTGCCAGCAGATATTACAATGAGCAGTTCTTC

v_call: TRBV18
j_call: TRBJ1-1
clone_size: few
cdr3_length: 14
d_call: TRBD1
cdr3_aa: CASSNRGGDTEAFF
cdr3_nt: TGTGCCAGCTCAAACAGGGGTGGGGACACTGAAGCTTTCTTT

v_call: TRBV7-9
j_call: TRBJ1-2
clone_size: NA
cdr3_length: 14
d_call: NA
cdr3_aa: CASSLAAANYGYTF
cdr3_nt: TGTGCCAGCAGCTTAGCCGCGGCGAACTATGGCTACACCTTC

v_call: TRBV6-5
j_call: TRBJ1-2
clone_size: once
cdr3_length: 14
d_call: NA
cdr3_aa: CASSTNREGNGYTF
cdr3_nt: TGTGCCAGCAGTACGAACCGGGAAGGAAATGGCTACACCTTC

v_call: TRBV15
j_call: TRBJ2-3
clone_size: NA
cdr3_length: 15
d_call: NA
cdr3_aa: CATSRERASTDTQYF
cdr3_nt: TGTGCCACCAGCCGAGAGCGGGCGAGCACAGATACGCAGTATTTT

v_call: TRBV7-9
j_call: TRBJ2-2
clone_size: NA
cdr3_length: 19
d_call: NA
cdr3_aa: CASSLAPVVGRANTGELFF
cdr3_nt: TGTGCCAGCAGCTTAGCGCCGGTCGTGGGCAGGGCGAACACCGGGGAGCTGTTTTTT

v_call: TRBV25-1
j_call: TRBJ1-2
clone_size: NA
cdr3_length: 12
d_call: NA
cdr3_aa: CASSLRGYGYTF
cdr3_nt: TGTGCCAGCAGCCTACGGGGCTATGGCTACACCTTC

v_call: TRBV6-6
j_call: TRBJ1-5
clone_size: NA
cdr3_length: 14
d_call: NA
cdr3_aa: CASSSTGNNQPQHF
cdr3_nt: TGTGCCAGCAGTAGTACGGGAAACAATCAGCCCCAGCATTTT